This TCR beta chain appears in the sequencing data of a study of T cell responses to AZD1222 COVID-19 vaccine. Study-wide results and caveats: Reportedly, nearly half of unique spike TCRs recognized epitopes outside B.1.351/B.1.1.7 mutations. Clonal diversity was possibly underestimated, and the donors were mostly white British, with more females. Spike-specific TCR depth and breadth grew after two AZD1222 doses.

This clone appeared a single time. Its antigen is not known. Whether given at about 4 or about 12 weeks, second doses were pooled. TCRdb's table, derived via immunoSEQ multiplex PCR, lists solely in-frame clones and lacks some. The sample consists of tens of thousands of clones, 92% of them appearing once. V dropped 6 bases and J dropped 1 base, with 10 bases sitting between them. Germline loops: CDR1 MDHEN, CDR2 SYDVKM. The CDR3 has 13 amino acids. The chain links TRBV28 to TRBJ2-7; D perhaps matches TRBD1 (6 bases). The source material was peripheral blood, sampled 28 days after the second AZD1222 dose. This clonotype was sampled from an adult who received the AZD1222 COVID-19 vaccine. The CDR3: CASRKQGSYEQYF. The CDR3 DNA follows: TGTGCCAGCAGGAAACAGGGATCCTACGAGCAGTACTTC.